This T cell receptor beta chain came from a study of T cells in Graves' hyperthyroidism and ophthalmopathy. RNA transcripts were the template for amplifying TCR beta CDR3 regions. The HTBI primer set served for first-round RT-PCR of the TCR CDR3. TCRdb re-called the multiplex PCR reads through MiXCR, storing one row per CDR3 protein. This sample has hundreds of thousands of distinct CDR3 sequences; roughly 17% occur once, and the top ten carry 3.8%. This CDR3 contains 15 residues. CDR1 SNHLY and CDR2 FYNNEI come from the germline V gene. V trimming: 1 base; J trimming: 5 bases; junction bases outside the gene matches: 6. Patients aged 18 to 65 with hyperthyroidism were newly diagnosed, with duration under 2 months. Uncontrolled infection, other autoimmune disease, pregnancy or lactation disqualified patients from enrolment. Many counts were recorded for this clonotype.

The chain links TRBV2 to TRBJ2-7; 9 nucleotides agree with TRBD2. This TCR was sampled from a woman under 40 with Graves' hyperthyroidism. Source material: blood. The CDR3: CASSEGGGRADEQYF. In nucleotides, the CDR3 is TGTGCCAGCAGTGAAGGGGGCGGGAGGGCCGACGAGCAGTACTTC.